Listed below are T cell receptor beta chains from one sample, sequenced in a study of T cells in Graves' hyperthyroidism and ophthalmopathy. TCRdb reprocessed the multiplex PCR reads via MiXCR and lists one record per CDR3 protein. The sample shows around 700,000 distinct CDR3 sequences, under 20% of them seen only once. The sequencing input was blood. The receptors derive from a woman aged 50 to 60 with Graves' hyperthyroidism that later progressed to Graves' ophthalmopathy. The CDR3 runs from the conserved cysteine through the conserved F or W. The D gene is left open where the match is weak.

v_call: TRBV18; j_call: TRBJ1-3; d_call: -; cdr3_aa: CASSYGRSSGNTIYF
v_call: TRBV18; j_call: TRBJ1-1; d_call: -; cdr3_aa: CASSPSWGEGTEAFF
v_call: TRBV7-8; j_call: TRBJ2-5; d_call: -; cdr3_aa: CASSPPTLRETQYF
v_call: TRBV7-2; j_call: TRBJ2-1; d_call: TRBD2; cdr3_aa: CASSLFTAGGLNEQFF
v_call: TRBV9; j_call: TRBJ1-6; d_call: -; cdr3_aa: CASSVGGDNNSPLHF
v_call: TRBV5-1; j_call: TRBJ2-3; d_call: TRBD2; cdr3_aa: CASSQGLAGGPDTQYF
v_call: TRBV19; j_call: TRBJ2-2; d_call: TRBD2; cdr3_aa: CASKVTSGGYIANTGELFF
v_call: TRBV14; j_call: TRBJ1-1; d_call: -; cdr3_aa: CASSQVPGAGNTEAFF
v_call: TRBV3-1; j_call: TRBJ2-1; d_call: -; cdr3_aa: CASSQNGQYNEQFF
v_call: TRBV5-1; j_call: TRBJ2-4; d_call: TRBD2; cdr3_aa: CASSLNSGAGIQYF
v_call: TRBV9; j_call: TRBJ2-7; d_call: -; cdr3_aa: CAGSAAGRSYEQYF
v_call: TRBV11-3; j_call: TRBJ2-2; d_call: TRBD1; cdr3_aa: CASSPDDRAGGELFF
v_call: TRBV7-9; j_call: TRBJ2-6; d_call: TRBD1; cdr3_aa: CASRSRPGQVSSGANVLTF